This note documents a single T cell receptor (beta chain) sequence. Antigen unknown. There were between 1 and 8 samples from each patient, taken pretreatment and on-treatment. The data originate from a study of PD-L1 blockade in urothelial cancer. Study summary: Blood drawn 3 weeks (second dose) and 6 weeks after treatment start was analyzed.

Synthetic spike-ins, TCR analog templates, were added into each PCR. TCRdb's copy holds only in-frame clones and misses some; the assay was immunoSEQ multiplex PCR. The repertoire holds some 79,000 clones, with around 76% as singletons. Study-wide findings and caveats: More expansion of tumor-associated blood clones, seen at 3 weeks, marked durable-benefit patients.

Trimming removed 1 base from V and 1 base from J; junction bases left unmatched: 7. Per germline, CDR1 KGHSH and CDR2 LQKENI. The CDR3 runs 18 residues. The rearrangement links TRBV18 to TRBJ2-4, with 10 bases aligning to TRBD2. The clonotype was recovered from a man between 65 and 85 years old with urothelial cancer. The sequencing used PBMCs, collected around atezolizumab (anti-PD-L1) treatment. CDR3 DNA: TGTGCCAGCTCACCACTTCAGCGAGCGGGAGGGGCCAAAAACATTCAGTACTTC. It encodes CASSPLQRAGGAKNIQYF.